The 16 T cell receptor beta chains below were found in one sample sequenced in a study of post-analysis software for immune sequencing data. Antigens of these TCRs are unknown. Unique molecular identifiers were carried by the TCR beta cDNA libraries. TCRdb independently ran MiXCR on the PCR reads; one entry per CDR3 protein. Of 800,000 to 950,000 distinct CDR3 sequences listed, roughly 58% are singletons. Study findings and constraints: Five TRBV segments, TRBV5-6, TRBV5-1 and TRBV20-1 among them, were found more frequent in patients than controls.

The sequencing sample was made of blood. Source of these receptors: a girl aged 10 to 17 with multiple sclerosis.

The gene calls are TRBV20-1 and TRBJ2-4, with a possible D match to TRBD1 (6 bases). Between the trimmed V and J ends, which lost 5 bases and 0 bases, there was a span of 17 bases. Germline assignment: CDR1 DFQATT and CDR2 SNEGSKA (reference sequence). This CDR3 region has 16 residues. The chain's CDR3 is CSAGIQGTLAKNIQYF. The CDR3 DNA is TGCAGTGCTGGGATACAGGGAACTCTAGCCAAAAACATTCAGTACTTC.

This clonotype has just a few counts. The V and J genes are TRBV10-3 and TRBJ2-7, with D possibly being TRBD2 (7 bases). V was trimmed by 2 bases and J by 2 bases, leaving 13 bases between them. This CDR3 has 15 residues. Germline assignment: CDR1 ENHRY and CDR2 SYGVKD. CDR3 DNA: TGTGCCATCAGTGAGGGCGGGGGCACCACCTACGAGCAGTACTTC. Its translation: CAISEGGGTTYEQYF.

The CDR3 sequence is CASRPTGLALLNTGELFF. The DNA for the CDR3 is TGTGCCAGCAGACCGACGGGACTAGCCCTACTGAACACCGGGGAGCTGTTTTTT. This rearrangement joins TRBV12-3 or TRBV12-4 to TRBJ2-2; TRBD2 matches at 9 bases. The CDR3 runs to 18 residues. The V segment lost 6 bases and the J segment 1 base; nucleotides outside the gene matches: 12.

The rearrangement links TRBV29-1 to TRBJ2-7, with D tentatively TRBD1 or TRBD2 (6 bases each). CDR3 size: 14 residues. The V and J ends lost 1 base and 7 bases respectively, with 17 bases between them. Germline CDR1 and CDR2: SQVTM and ANQGSEA. In DNA form, the CDR3 reads TGCAGCGTTGAAGGAGGGTACGGGGGCCGTGAGCAGTACTTC. It translates to CSVEGGYGGREQYF.

The chain carries TRBV5-1 and TRBJ2-1, with D perhaps TRBD2 (7 bases). This CDR3 contains 14 residues. Trimming shortened V by 6 bases and J by 9 bases, and 19 bases separated the two germline ends. Looked up from germline, CDR1 is SGHRS and CDR2 is YFSETQ. The DNA for the CDR3 is TGCGCCAGCACCCGGGCGGGGGCCCAGGGTGAGCAGTTCTTC. Translating it yields CASTRAGAQGEQFF.

In its sample, this clonotype was seen once. V gene TRBV20-1 combines with J gene TRBJ2-4; perhaps TRBD1 as D (5 bases). CDR3 size: 14 residues. Trimming cost V 5 bases and J 1 base, with 12 bases left between them. CDR1 is DFQATT, CDR2 SNEGSKA, per germline (reference sequence). CDR3 region: CSAASRVAKNIQYF. CDR3 bases: TGCAGTGCTGCCAGCAGGGTGGCCAAAAACATTCAGTACTTC.

This clonotype was observed a few times. The V call is TRBV7-8, the J call TRBJ2-5; 8 bases line up with TRBD1. Germline values: CDR1 SGHVS, CDR2 FQNEAQ. This CDR3 spans 16 amino acids. The ends lost 1 base at V and 4 bases at J; junction bases unmatched: 8. CDR3 sequence (DNA): TGTGCCAGCAGCTTAGATCACGCAGGGGGCCGAGAGACCCAGTACTTC. Protein sequence: CASSLDHAGGRETQYF.

This clonotype came up a few times. The J gene is TRBJ1-2, the V gene TRBV10-3, with D hard to call. Per germline, CDR1 ENHRY and CDR2 SYGVKD. The CDR3 loop spans 15 amino acids. V was clipped by 0 bases and J by 1 base, with 9 bases between them. CDR3 coding DNA: TGTGCCATCAGTGAGTCTTCTGGCAATAACTATGGCTACACCTTC. This translates into CAISESSGNNYGYTF.

The J gene is TRBJ1-2, the V gene TRBV27; no definite D call. Germline V gene data show CDR1 as MNHEY and CDR2 as SMNVEV (reference sequence). There are 13 residues in the CDR3. V gave up 0 bases and J gave up 1 base, with 3 bases separating them. The CDR3 bases are TGTGCCAGCAGTTTATCCCGTAACTATGGCTACACCTTC. This encodes CASSLSRNYGYTF.

In this sample, this clonotype turned up a few times. V usage is TRBV6-5 and J usage is TRBJ2-1; 9 bases are a match to TRBD2. J lost 4 bases, V lost 6 bases, and 4 bases had no gene match. The CDR3 totals 14 residues. The germline V gene has CDR1 MNHEY and CDR2 SVGAGI. The CDR3 here is CASSPSGVYNEQFF. Written as DNA, the CDR3 is TGTGCCAGCAGCCCTAGCGGGGTTTACAATGAGCAGTTCTTC.

This chain joins TRBV15 and TRBJ1-2, with D perhaps matching TRBD1 (6 bases). CDR1 LNHNV and CDR2 YYDKDF come from the germline V gene (reference sequence). Between the trimmed V and J ends, which lost 5 bases and 2 bases, there was a span of 12 bases. The CDR3 totals 14 residues. CDR3 in DNA: TGTGCCACCAGCCCGAGGGGGTCGAACTATGGCTACACCTTC. It codes for CATSPRGSNYGYTF. Full variable domain (missing parts from reference TRBV15 and TRBJ1-2): DAMVIQNPRYQVTQFGKPVTLSCSQTLNHNVMYWYQQKSSQAPKLLFHYYDKDFNNEADTPDNFQSRRPNTSFCFLDIRSPGLGDTAMYLCATSPRGSNYGYTFGSGTRLTVV.

Of note for this clonotype: A read error may explain this, as a much larger clone is one base away. The genes are TRBV15 and TRBJ2-3; weak D call: TRBD2 (7 bases). Looked up from germline, CDR1 is LNHNV and CDR2 is YYDKDF (reference sequence). V was shortened by 10 bases and J by 2 bases, with 19 bases between the two germline ends. The CDR3 consists of 15 residues. CDR3 protein: CAMGGASEVTDTQYF. In nucleotides, the CDR3 is TGTGCCATGGGGGGGGCTAGCGAAGTCACAGATACGCAGTATTTT. The full variable domain, its missing parts supplied by reference TRBV15 and TRBJ2-3, is DAMVIQNPRYQVTQFGKPVTLSCSQTLNHNVMYWYQQKSSQAPKLLFHYYDKDFNNEADTPDNFQSRRPNTSFCFLDIRSPGLGDTAMYLCAMGGASEVTDTQYFGPGTRLTVL.

The chain couples TRBV20-1 to TRBJ1-1; weak D call: TRBD1 (5 bases). The germline gives CDR1 DFQATT, CDR2 SNEGSKA (reference sequence). V lost 3 bases, J lost 1 base, and 18 bases lay in between. This CDR3 is built from 16 residues. The chain's CDR3 is CSASKRGVLRNTEAFF. The CDR3 DNA reads as TGCAGTGCTAGTAAAAGGGGAGTGTTGCGGAACACTGAAGCTTTCTTT.

In this sample, this clonotype turned up a few times. This rearrangement joins TRBV7-2 to TRBJ1-4, with TRBD1 identical over 7 bases. Germline CDR1 and CDR2: SGHTA and FQGNSA. V lost 3 bases, J lost 4 bases, and 2 bases stayed unmatched. The CDR3 has 14 amino acids. The CDR3 nucleotides read TGTGCCAGCAGCTTGGGACAGAATAATGAAAAACTGTTTTTT. The encoded protein is CASSLGQNNEKLFF.

This clonotype has just a few counts. The chain couples TRBV15 to TRBJ2-5, with 7 bases matching TRBD1. Germline V gene lookup returns CDR1 LNHNV and CDR2 YYDKDF (reference sequence). The V and J ends lost 4 bases and 3 bases, in that order; junction bases with no gene match: 5. CDR3 length: 14 residues. The CDR3 DNA reads as TGTGCCACCAGCAAAACAGACAGGGAAGAGACCCAGTACTTC. Encoded protein: CATSKTDREETQYF.

The table lists this clonotype with a few counts. J is TRBJ1-5 and V is TRBV6-6, with D tentatively TRBD1 (5 bases). CDR1 is MNHNY and CDR2 is SVGAGI in the germline V gene (reference sequence). V was clipped by 5 bases and J by 4 bases, with 12 bases between them. The CDR3 contains 14 residues. For the CDR3, the DNA is TGTGCCAGCAGTACCGGGGGATGGAATCAGCCCCAGCATTTT. This translates into CASSTGGWNQPQHF.